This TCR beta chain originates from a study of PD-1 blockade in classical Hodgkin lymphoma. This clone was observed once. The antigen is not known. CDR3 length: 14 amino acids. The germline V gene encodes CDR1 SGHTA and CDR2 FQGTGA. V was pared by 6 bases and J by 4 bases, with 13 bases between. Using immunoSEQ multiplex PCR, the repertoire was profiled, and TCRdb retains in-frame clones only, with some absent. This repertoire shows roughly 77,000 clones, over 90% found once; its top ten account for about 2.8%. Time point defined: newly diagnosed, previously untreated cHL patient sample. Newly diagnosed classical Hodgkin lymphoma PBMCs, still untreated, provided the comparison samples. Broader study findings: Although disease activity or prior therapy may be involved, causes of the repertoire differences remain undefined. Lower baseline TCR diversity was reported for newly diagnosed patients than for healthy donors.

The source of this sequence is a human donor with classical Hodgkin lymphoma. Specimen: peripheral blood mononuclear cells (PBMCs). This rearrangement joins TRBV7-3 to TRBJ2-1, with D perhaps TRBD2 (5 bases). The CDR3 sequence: CASSPGVNYNEQFF. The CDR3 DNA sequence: TGTGCCAGCAGTCCCGGGGTTAATTACAATGAGCAGTTCTTC.